These 20 T cell receptor beta chains came from one sample sequenced in a study of cytomegalovirus exposure and HLA in healthy donors. PCR primers comprised 60 Vbeta and 13 Jbeta primers. The table came from immunoSEQ multiplex PCR; TCRdb's copy has only in-frame clones and leaves some out. The sample has 150,000 or so clones; roughly 84% are singletons. Sequencing was carried out using PBMCs. Receptor source: a young man in good health and CMV-seronegative.

The V call is TRBV10-2, the J call TRBJ1-1, with 7 bases aligning to TRBD1. This CDR3 is 12 amino acids long. Germline V gene data show CDR1 as WSHSY and CDR2 as SAAADI. Trimming removed 6 bases from V and 11 bases from J; junction bases left unmatched: 9. The CDR3 bases are TGCGCCAGCAGGGGACAGTCTGAAAACGCTTTCTTT. Amino acids: CASRGQSENAFF.

This clone was observed once. The J gene is TRBJ2-1, the V gene TRBV5-1; maybe TRBD1 (6 bases). Germline CDR1 reads SGHRS; CDR2 reads YFSETQ. The CDR3 loop spans 15 amino acids. V dropped 7 bases and J dropped 0 bases, with 14 bases sitting between them. In DNA form, the CDR3 reads TGCGCCAGCCGCCAACAGGGATCCTCCTACAATGAGCAGTTCTTC. This codes for CASRQQGSSYNEQFF.

The sample holds a few counts of this clone. This chain connects TRBV19 to TRBJ1-6, with 7 positions matching TRBD1. The CDR3 length is 15 residues. After removal of 5 bases from V and 6 bases from J, the junction contained 7 bases not matched to a gene. Per germline, CDR1 LNHDA and CDR2 SQIVND (reference sequence). The CDR3 DNA reads as TGTGCCAGTAGTGCGACAGGGAACGCTAATTCACCCCTCCACTTT. This translates into CASSATGNANSPLHF.

The chain couples TRBV25-1 to TRBJ1-3; tentatively, D is TRBD1 (5 bases). Trimming pared 6 bases from V and 8 bases from J, leaving 8 bases between. The germline V gene has CDR1 MGHDK and CDR2 SYGVNS. This CDR3 contains 11 residues. CDR3 in DNA: TGTGCCAGCAGGGACAAATACACCATATATTTT. Residues: CASRDKYTIYF.

The rearrangement uses TRBV6-1 and TRBJ2-1, with D hard to call. The CDR3 totals 14 residues. Trimming cost V 3 bases and J 2 bases, with 8 bases left between them. Germline-derived CDR1 and CDR2 are MNHNS and SASEGT. The chain's CDR3 is CASSDGAAYNEQFF. DNA for the CDR3: TGTGCCAGCAGTGACGGTGCGGCCTACAATGAGCAGTTCTTC.

The V call is TRBV27, the J call TRBJ2-7; D is possibly TRBD2 (6 bases). V lost 6 bases, J lost 3 bases, and 9 bases lay in between. CDR1 is MNHEY and CDR2 is SMNVEV in the germline V gene (reference sequence). This CDR3 has 12 amino acids. The CDR3 is CASRASVYEQYF. The CDR3 DNA is TGTGCCAGCAGGGCTAGCGTCTACGAGCAGTACTTC.

This chain links TRBV7-9 with TRBJ1-4, with 8 bases identical to TRBD1. The CDR3 loop spans 19 amino acids. Germline CDR1 SEHNR, CDR2 FQNEAQ (reference sequence). The V gene end was trimmed by 2 bases and the J gene end by 5 bases; junction bases not matched to a gene: 16. This CDR3 reads CASSLYPIRQGFLNEKLFF. The CDR3 DNA is TGTGCCAGCAGCTTATACCCCATCCGACAGGGGTTTCTCAATGAAAAACTGTTTTTT.

This clone was detected a few times. V usage is TRBV7-9 and J usage is TRBJ2-5, with D unclear. Trimming left V 4 bases short and J 4 bases short, with 19 bases between. The germline gives CDR1 SEHNR, CDR2 FQNEAQ (reference sequence). The CDR3 contains 16 residues. The DNA for the CDR3 is TGTGCCAGCAGCTCTCCTCGGCAGGAAAACCGAGAGACCCAGTACTTC. Its protein product is CASSSPRQENRETQYF.

The rearrangement links TRBV7-9 to TRBJ2-5, with a tentative D call TRBD2 (6 bases). CDR1 and CDR2 (germline): SEHNR, FQNEAQ (reference sequence). This CDR3 region has 18 residues. The V and J ends lost 5 bases and 5 bases respectively, with 27 bases between them. The CDR3 spells CASSPPWVGGLNRETQYF. The CDR3 region has the DNA TGTGCCAGCAGCCCACCCTGGGTCGGGGGTCTAAATCGGGAGACCCAGTACTTC. The full variable domain, its missing parts supplied by reference TRBV7-9 and TRBJ2-5, is DTGVSQNPRHKITKRGQNVTFRCDPISEHNRLYWYRQTLGQGPEFLTYFQNEAQLEKSRLLSDRFSAERPKGSFSTLEIQRTEQGDSAMYLCASSPPWVGGLNRETQYFGPGTRLLVL.

This sequence joins TRBV7-7 and TRBJ2-1; tentatively, D is TRBD2 (6 bases). The germline V gene has CDR1 SSHAT and CDR2 FNYEAQ (reference sequence). The CDR3 totals 16 residues. The V end lost 1 base, the J end lost 3 bases, and 13 bases lay between the germline ends. CDR3 in amino acids: CASSLGLASVYNEQFF. DNA for the CDR3: TGTGCCAGCAGCTTAGGGTTGGCTAGCGTCTACAATGAGCAGTTCTTC.

The chain recombines TRBV4-3 with TRBJ2-1; perhaps TRBD2 as D (5 bases). The CDR3 loop spans 17 amino acids. Germline CDR1 LGHNA, CDR2 YSLEER. V was cut by 0 bases and J by 0 bases, with 12 bases left in between. CDR3 sequence reads: CASSQDLGVSSYNEQFF. For the CDR3, the DNA is TGCGCCAGCAGCCAAGATTTGGGAGTTAGCTCCTACAATGAGCAGTTCTTC.

As DNA, the CDR3 is TGTGCCAGTAGTATAGCTCCGGGATTCAATTCACCCCTCCACTTT. Its translation is CASSIAPGFNSPLHF. V usage is TRBV19 and J usage is TRBJ1-6; D not resolved. CDR1 and CDR2 from the germline V gene are LNHDA and SQIVND (reference sequence). Between the trimmed V and J ends, which lost 1 base and 7 bases, there was a span of 11 bases. The CDR3 is 15 residues long.

This chain links TRBV29-1 with TRBJ1-1; 8 bases map to TRBD1. The junction had 8 bases not matched to a gene; V was cut back by 6 bases and J by 5 bases. CDR1 SQVTM and CDR2 ANQGSEA come from the germline V gene. The CDR3 is 13 amino acids. For the CDR3, the DNA is TGCAGCGTCACGGCGGGACAGGCGACTGAAGCTTTCTTT. It is translated as CSVTAGQATEAFF.

The chain carries TRBV6-1 and TRBJ1-5; 8 bases match TRBD1. CDR3 length equals 17 residues. Germline trimming cut 4 bases from V and 0 bases from J; bases unmatched to any gene: 8. CDR1 MNHNS and CDR2 SASEGT come from the germline V gene. CDR3 sequence reads: CASSGTPGGISNQPQHF. The DNA for the CDR3 is TGTGCCAGCAGTGGCACTCCAGGGGGCATTAGCAATCAGCCCCAGCATTTT.

V gene TRBV5-1 combines with J gene TRBJ2-1; a weak D match, TRBD1 (6 bases). Germline assignment: CDR1 SGHRS and CDR2 YFSETQ. The CDR3 is 16 residues long. Trimming took off 4 bases at V and 5 bases at J, with 19 bases between the two ends. The CDR3 is CASSPGVLGVNNEQFF. CDR3 nucleotide sequence: TGCGCCAGCAGCCCAGGGGTTTTGGGGGTTAACAATGAGCAGTTCTTC.

The chain recombines TRBV2 with TRBJ2-7, with 12 nucleotides matching TRBD2. Germline V lookup: CDR1 SNHLY, CDR2 FYNNEI. After removal of 10 bases from V and 3 bases from J, the junction contained 10 bases not matched to a gene. The CDR3 extends over 15 amino acids. For the CDR3, the DNA is TGTGCCACCGATCGGACTAGCGGGAATCTCTACGAGCAGTACTTC. Its translation is CATDRTSGNLYEQYF.

This chain connects TRBV14 to TRBJ2-1; TRBD2 agrees at 10 bases. Germline CDR1 SGHDN, CDR2 FVKESK. Losses at the gene ends were 4 bases for V and 3 bases for J; bases not matched to a gene: 6. The CDR3 is 16 residues long. This CDR3 reads CASSPRTSGHYNEQFF. The CDR3 bases are TGTGCCAGCAGCCCCAGGACTAGCGGCCACTACAATGAGCAGTTCTTC.

The CDR3, as DNA: TGTGCCAGCAGCCCTACCCTAGCCATAGCTACCGGGGAGCTGTTTTTT. Translating gives CASSPTLAIATGELFF. The chain carries TRBV7-6 and TRBJ2-2; D perhaps matches TRBD2 (5 bases). This CDR3 contains 16 residues. V was clipped by 5 bases and J by 5 bases, with 18 bases between them. Looked up from germline, CDR1 is SGHVS and CDR2 is FNYEAQ.

This clone was observed once. The chain joins TRBV6-6 to TRBJ2-5; D uncertain. With the DNA end fitting TRBJ2-7 better, the J assignment may be wrong. Germline V gives CDR1 MNHNY, CDR2 SVGAGI (reference sequence). This CDR3 contains 14 residues. CDR3 sequence reads: CASSYWSSSYEQYF. The CDR3, as DNA: TGTGCCAGCAGTTACTGGAGTAGCTCCTACGAGCAGTACTTC.

The chain links TRBV30 to TRBJ1-1; 8 nucleotides match TRBD1. From germline, CDR1 is GTSNPN and CDR2 SVGIG (reference sequence). Trimming took 4 bases from V and 4 from J; bases not matched to a gene: 5. This CDR3 region has 13 residues. This CDR3 reads CAWTVTGGTEAFF. In DNA form, the CDR3 reads TGTGCCTGGACCGTAACAGGGGGCACTGAAGCTTTCTTT.